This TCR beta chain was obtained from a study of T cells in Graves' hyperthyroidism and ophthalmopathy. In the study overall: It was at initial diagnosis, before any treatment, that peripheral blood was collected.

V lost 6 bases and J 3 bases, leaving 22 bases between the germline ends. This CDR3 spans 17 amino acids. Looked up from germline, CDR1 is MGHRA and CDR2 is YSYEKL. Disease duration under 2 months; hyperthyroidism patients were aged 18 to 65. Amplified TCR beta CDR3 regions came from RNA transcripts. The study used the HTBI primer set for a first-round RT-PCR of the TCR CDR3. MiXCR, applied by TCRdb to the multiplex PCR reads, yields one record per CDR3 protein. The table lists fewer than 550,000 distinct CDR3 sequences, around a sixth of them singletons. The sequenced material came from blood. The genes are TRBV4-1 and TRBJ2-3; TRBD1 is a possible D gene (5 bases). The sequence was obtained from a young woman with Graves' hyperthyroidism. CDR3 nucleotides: TGCGCCAGCAGTCAACGAAATGACAGACCCCAGACAGATACGCAGTATTTT. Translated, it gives CASSQRNDRPQTDTQYF.